This T cell receptor beta chain was obtained from a study of blood T cell repertoires in COVID-19. Overall study context: T cells, B-cell-depleted T cells, or PBMCs supplied cDNA or gDNA.

The data were produced by immunoSEQ multiplex PCR, yet TCRdb's version contains in-frame clones alone and is incomplete. The sample consists of roughly 250,000 clones, around 90% of them appearing once. The CDR3 is 17 residues long. Germline CDR1 and CDR2: LGHDT and YNNKEL (reference sequence). Trimming cost V 4 bases and J 0 bases, with 16 bases left between them. One Seattle source followed patients from active infection through their disease course. The TCR sequence derives from a man aged 25 to 40 with COVID-19, enrolled during active disease. The sample consisted of peripheral blood. The chain carries TRBV3-1 (or the pseudogene TRBV3-2) and TRBJ2-1, with D possibly being TRBD1 or TRBD2 (5 bases each). The CDR3, as DNA: TGTGCCAGCAGCCCAGAGGGGCCCCGTTCCTCCTACAATGAGCAGTTCTTC. Encoded protein: CASSPEGPRSSYNEQFF.